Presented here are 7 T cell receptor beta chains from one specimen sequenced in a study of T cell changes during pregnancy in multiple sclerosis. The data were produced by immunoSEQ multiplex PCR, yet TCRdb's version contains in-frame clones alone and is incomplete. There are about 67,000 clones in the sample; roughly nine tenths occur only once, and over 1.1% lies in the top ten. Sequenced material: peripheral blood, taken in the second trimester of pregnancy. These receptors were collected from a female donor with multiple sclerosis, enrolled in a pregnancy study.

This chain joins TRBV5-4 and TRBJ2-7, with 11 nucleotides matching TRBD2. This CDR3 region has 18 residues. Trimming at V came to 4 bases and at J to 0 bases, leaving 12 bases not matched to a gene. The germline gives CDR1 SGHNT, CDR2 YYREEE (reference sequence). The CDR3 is CASSATGPGTSGSYEQYF. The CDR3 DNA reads TGTGCCAGCAGCGCTACAGGGCCCGGGACTAGCGGCTCCTACGAGCAGTACTTC.

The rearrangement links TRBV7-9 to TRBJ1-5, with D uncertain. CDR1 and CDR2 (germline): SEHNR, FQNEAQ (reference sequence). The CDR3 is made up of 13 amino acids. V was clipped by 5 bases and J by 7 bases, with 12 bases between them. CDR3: CASSNGPEQPQHF. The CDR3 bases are TGTGCCAGCAGCAACGGCCCGGAGCAGCCCCAGCATTTT.

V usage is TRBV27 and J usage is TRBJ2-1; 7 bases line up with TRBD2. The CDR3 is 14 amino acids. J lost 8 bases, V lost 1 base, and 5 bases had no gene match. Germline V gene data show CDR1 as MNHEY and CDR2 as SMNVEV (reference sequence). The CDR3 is CASSLYLGGDEQFF. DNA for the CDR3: TGTGCCAGCAGTTTATATCTTGGGGGGGATGAGCAGTTCTTC.

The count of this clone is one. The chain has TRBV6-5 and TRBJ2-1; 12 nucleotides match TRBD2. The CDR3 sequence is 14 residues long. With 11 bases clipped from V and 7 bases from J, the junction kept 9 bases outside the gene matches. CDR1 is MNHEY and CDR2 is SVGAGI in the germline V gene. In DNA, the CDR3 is TGTGCCGGCACGCTAGCGGGGGGGAGTAATGAGCAGTTCTTC. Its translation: CAGTLAGGSNEQFF.

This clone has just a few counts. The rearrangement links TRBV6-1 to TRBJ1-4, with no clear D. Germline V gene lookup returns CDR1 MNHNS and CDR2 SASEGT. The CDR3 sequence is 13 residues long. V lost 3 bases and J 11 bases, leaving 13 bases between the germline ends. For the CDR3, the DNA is TGTGCCAGCAGTGATACCGGGGATGGGAAACTGTTTTTT. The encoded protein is CASSDTGDGKLFF.

CDR3 DNA sequence: TGTGCCAGCAGTGATGATAGCAATGAGCAGTTCTTC. Protein product: CASSDDSNEQFF. The gene calls are TRBV2 and TRBJ2-1, with unresolved D. This CDR3 spans 12 amino acids. V lost 3 bases to trimming and J lost 6 bases, with 6 bases between them. Per the germline V gene, CDR1 is SNHLY and CDR2 is FYNNEI.

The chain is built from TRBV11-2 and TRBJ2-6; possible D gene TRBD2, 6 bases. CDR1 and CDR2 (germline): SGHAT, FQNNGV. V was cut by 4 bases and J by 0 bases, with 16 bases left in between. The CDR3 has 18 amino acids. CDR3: CASSSPWAGSSGANVLTF. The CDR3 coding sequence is TGTGCCAGCAGCTCGCCGTGGGCGGGGAGCTCTGGGGCCAACGTCCTGACTTTC.